This T cell receptor beta chain is drawn from a study of OX40 agonist ivuxolimab in advanced cancers. Describing the broader study: Ivuxolimab, which targeted the costimulatory receptor OX40 (CD134), was an agonistic, fully human IgG2 monoclonal antibody. Three dose-escalation patients achieved partial responses, one with hepatocellular carcinoma and two with cutaneous melanoma. Among the approximately 50 dose-escalation patients, some 20 had hepatocellular carcinoma, about 15 melanoma, 9 renal cell carcinoma and 9 head and neck cancer. The monotherapy dose-escalation portion (N of about 50 patients) of the phase I ivuxolimab trial is reported in the paper. The purpose of peripheral TCRbeta sequencing was to test whether ivuxolimab changed TCR sequence diversity and led to clonal T-cell expansion. A male proportion of nearly 85% and a mean age of 60 years, ranging from about 20 to 85, were recorded for the dose-escalation cohort. Patients were allowed to have had prior anti-PD-1, anti-PD-L1 or anti-CTLA-4 therapy, and about 40% of the dose-escalation patients had been treated with checkpoint inhibitors. Intravenous ivuxolimab was administered to patients every 2 weeks at six dose levels: 0.01, 0.1, 0.3, 1.5, 3 and 10 mg/kg. Broader findings and caveats from the paper: In partial responders in the 0.1-3.0 mg/kg groups, normalized peripheral clonal expansion was found to be among the lowest, especially among CD8+ T cells. Low levels of normalized T-cell clonal expansion were also shown by some nonresponding patients. After ivuxolimab, more expanded clones were found on average in CD8+ T cells than in CD4+ T cells. Clonal expansion of both CD4+ and CD8+ blood T cells was observed from baseline to week 6 at doses 0.1 to 3.0 mg/kg. The antigen specificity of the peripheral T cells that underwent clonal expansion was not determined.

Patients with autoimmune disease history or receiving systemic immunosuppression were excluded from the trial. Peripheral blood for TCR sequencing was collected from all dose cohorts at baseline, on cycle 4 day 1, and on cycle 7 day 1. Samples came from an open-label, multicenter, first-in-human phase I dose-escalation trial of ivuxolimab. Adults with locally advanced or metastatic head and neck squamous cell, hepatocellular, melanoma or renal cell carcinoma were enrolled in the trial. Before TCR sequencing, CD4+ T cells and CD8+ T cells were sorted from peripheral blood as separate populations. For sequencing of the TCRbeta CDR3 region, genomic DNA was extracted from the sorted cells. TCRbeta CDR3 regions were sequenced using the immunoSEQ Assay. TCRdb carries this immuneACCESS record with in-frame sequences only. Its versions omit some clonotypes, under half of them owing to an unresolved V gene in the studies checked, with the rest unexplained. This sample holds about 46,000 clones; 80% to 90% were observed only once. The ten largest clonotypes hold about 56% of the sample.

The germline V gene (reference sequence) gives CDR1 as SEHNR and CDR2 as FQNEAQ. The V end loses 1 base and the J end loses 1 base, and a stretch of 10 bases separates them. The CDR3, from cysteine to phenylalanine, totals 15 residues. Of all the DNA, just the CDR3 is kept, 45 bases in frame from base 1. About this clone: No antigen is known for it. Qualities for individual bases were not recorded, and no much larger clone is one base off. Different DNA sequences within this sample yield the same CDR3.

Sequences were derived from CD4+ or CD8+ T cells sorted from blood, sampled in a trial of the OX40 agonist ivuxolimab. The receptor was derived from an adult with an advanced solid tumor such as melanoma, head and neck, liver or kidney cancer. The chain couples TRBV7-9 to TRBJ1-1; no D segment can be confidently identified. At the DNA level, the sequence is TGTGCCAGCAGCTTAGGCGGCAGCCCGAACACTGAAGCTTTCTTT. Protein translation: CASSLGGSPNTEAFF.